The present entry profiles one T cell receptor beta chain with its context. Its antigen is unidentified. These data come from a study of blood T cells in healthy people across ages. Study-level points and caveats: Researchers report that TCR beta diversity correlated strongly with naive T cell percentage. Age showed a roughly linear inverse relationship with TCR beta diversity per million T cells.

Trimming removed 6 bases from V and 8 bases from J, with 22 bases in between. The CDR3 extends over 15 amino acids. A second PCR of about 7 to 12 cycles used a sample-barcoded 5' primer and a J-beta primer mix. In TCRdb, the 5' RACE reads were re-called with MiXCR into one record per CDR3 protein. This table has some 880,000 distinct CDR3 sequences, about 36% appearing once. Material for sequencing was blood. This clonotype was sampled from a man aged 18 to 30 in good health. This chain joins TRBV12-3 or TRBV12-4 and TRBJ1-1; D unclear. CDR3 sequence reads: CASSSWRGVKYEAFF. The CDR3 bases are TGTGCCAGCAGCTCATGGCGGGGAGTGAAATACGAAGCTTTCTTT.